This T cell receptor (beta chain) is drawn from a study of T-cell memory formation after mild COVID-19. Across the whole study: The TCR clusters were mostly specific to one donor.

UMIs and sample barcodes were carried by the TCR alpha and TCR beta cDNA libraries that 5'RACE produced using constant-segment primers. MiXCR, run by TCRdb on the 5' RACE reads, gives a single entry per CDR3 protein. The repertoire has approximately 290,000 distinct CDR3 sequences, approximately 7.6% of them found once; the top ten carry 22%. Notes on this clonotype: What it binds is unknown.

Whole-study findings and limits: Clonal second-wave expansions that peaked on day 37 had unconfirmed SARS-CoV-2 specificity. Whereas later expanders leaned CD4+, clones contracting day 15 to 85 showed a balanced CD4/CD8 makeup.

The germline CDR1 and CDR2 sequences are SGHVS and FNYEAQ. V lost 2 bases to trimming and J lost 1 base; unmatched junction nucleotides: 9. The CDR3 has 19 amino acids. The V and J genes are TRBV7-6 and TRBJ2-4; 12 nucleotides match TRBD1. This receptor was obtained from a man younger than 35 who had mild COVID-19 (a few samples of this study predate the infection). Cell type and time point are not known. The specimen sequenced was PBMCs or a T cell subset sorted from them (not recorded which). The CDR3 DNA follows: TGTGCCAGCAGCTTAAGAAGACCGGGACAGGGGGCCGCCAAAAACATTCAGTACTTC. The encoded protein is CASSLRRPGQGAAKNIQYF. Supplemented by reference TRBV7-6 and TRBJ2-4, the full variable domain reads GAGVSQSPRYKVTKRGQDVALRCDPISGHVSLYWYRQALGQGPEFLTYFNYEAQQDKSGLPNDRFSAERPEGSISTLTIQRTEQRDSAMYRCASSLRRPGQGAAKNIQYFGAGTRLSVL.